This TCR beta chain derives from a study of cytomegalovirus exposure and HLA in healthy donors (dated by TCRdb to the late 2010s). The study in broad terms: According to an earlier analysis of 550 to 750 of the donors, about 179 million T cells yielded roughly 110 million unique TCR beta sequences and about 280 Gb of sequence data. Typing coverage varied by locus: roughly 620-640 donors for A, B, C, DRB1 and DQB1; roughly 520 for DQA1; 606 for DPA1; about 450 for DPB1. Using immunosequencing, the study profiled T cell repertoires from about 610 subjects and related those repertoires to cytomegalovirus serostatus. Five DR-DQ haplotypes were treated as single units for association and clustering because of strong linkage in the cohort. Among almost 400 genotyped donors of the cohort, an average of around 240,000 unique TCR beta nucleotide sequences were sequenced per donor, roughly a sixth of them non-productive. The study aimed to test whether signatures of past pathogen exposure could be identified by cataloging public T cell receptors. In the later analysis, no new phenotypic data were used to find candidate immune exposures; instead, reliance was placed on TCR beta sequences and their occurrence across donors. In an earlier analysis of about 590 of the donors, high-throughput TCR beta sequencing was used to judge whether each TCR beta V gene segment behaved as functional or pseudogenic. In addition to the first cohort of several hundred subjects, a separate validation cohort of 120 different subjects was used. High-throughput TCR immunosequencing, statistical association of individual TCRs with disease status, and machine learning were combined to predict cytomegalovirus infection status. Around 330 gigabases of sequencing data and around 80 million unique TCR sequences made up an early release that covered nearly 650 HLA-typed donors. All discovery cohort repertoires had been generated using a single sequencing platform. A later analysis re-analyzed previously published TCR beta repertoires from approximately 700 donors and added high-resolution HLA genotyping to study TCR occurrence patterns. A later genetic analysis took genome-wide SNP genotypes for about three fifths of the 666 donors and used that subset as a discovery cohort. Donor age, sex, ethnicity and CMV serostatus were compiled together with the repertoire data. Of the roughly 410 genotyped donors, 81% were placed in the genetic ancestry cluster associated with self-reported Caucasian donors. Class I and class II HLA loci were covered by the typing at four-digit resolution.

A note on this clone: Its antigen is currently not known. Base qualities are missing; no much larger clone stands one base away.

Its CDR3 holds 16 amino acids, cysteine through phenylalanine. Just CDR3 DNA is preserved here, 48 bases in frame from base 1. The germline V gene (reference sequence) sets CDR1 to SEHNR and CDR2 to FQNEAQ. V trim: 6 bases; J trim: 0 bases; unmatched bases: 6. Receptor amplification or capture employed the immunoSEQ multiplex PCR assay. The multiplex PCR relied on a mix of 60 forward primers for TCR Vbeta segments and 13 reverse primers for TCR Jbeta segments. The CDR3 region of rearranged TCR beta genes was amplified from genomic DNA with a multiplex PCR assay. The amplified TCR beta libraries were sequenced on the Illumina HiSeq System as 87-base-pair reads. As for the authors' bioinformatics: Across the 500 to 850 repertoires, a later analysis counted around 80 million unique TCR beta chains, some 11 million of which were shared by at least two donors. Raw reads were error-corrected and collapsed into unique sequences by a nearest-neighbor algorithm in which closely related sequences were merged to remove PCR and sequencing errors. To assign V, D and J gene segments, CDR3 sequences were aligned to IMGT reference sequences. Each retained sequence needed at least a six-nucleotide match to both a V gene segment and a J gene segment. Rearrangements were called productive when the CDR3 lacked stop codons and stayed in frame with V and J; all others were non-productive. CDR3 was defined according to IMGT convention as the region running from the second conserved V-encoded cysteine to the conserved J-encoded phenylalanine. The earlier analysis of 450 to 750 of the donors excluded any sequence lacking an unambiguous match to a single V gene segment. In an earlier analysis of almost 600 of the donors, a V segment was called functional when productive rearrangements were above 56.7%, and segregating when the standard deviation between donors exceeded 5%. A statistical classification framework was developed to diagnose cytomegalovirus status using the catalog of TCR beta chain sequences. In a later analysis, V and J genes were assigned by comparing TCR nucleotide sequences against IMGT/GENE-DB human TR gene sequences. The TCRdist pipeline was used in a later analysis to assign CDR3 sequences and most-parsimonious VDJ recombination scenarios. In a later analysis, every TCR beta chain was defined by the combination of its CDR3 amino acid sequence and its V-gene family, and reads without a unique V-gene family were dropped. As a way to deal with suspected cross-contamination and a sequencing artifact, a later analysis dropped more than 500 nucleotide sequences that were highly shared and had low generation probability. In a later analysis, a clonal expansion index for each public chain was calculated from normalized within-repertoire ranks of inferred template counts. A later analysis computed generation probabilities with a VDJ recombination model fitted to out-of-frame rearrangements, and checked the results against IGoR. Hypergeometric tests were used in a later analysis to score TCR-TCR, TCR-HLA and TCR-CMV co-occurrence, with a repertoire-size bias correction applied to the TCR pairs. In a later analysis, false discovery rates were estimated by permuting HLA or CMV assignments 20 times. In a later analysis, co-occurring TCRs were grouped using DBSCAN, and TCRdist sequence similarity was added for clustering within HLA-allele-positive subsets. Repertoires with fewer than 30,000 or more than 120,000 public chains, plus five repertoires with anomalous nucleotide sharing, were excluded from co-occurrence clustering. TCRdb holds this immuneACCESS table with in-frame rearrangements only. Some clones are missing; in checked studies, unresolved V genes explain under half, and the rest has no known cause. Clone size and the V and J calls come from that table; the DNA yielded D and trimming. Across this sample there are under 200,000 clones, with approximately 59% seen only once. Together, the top ten hold about 3.2% of the sample.

The cohort comprised approximately 700 healthy bone marrow donors. All cohort members were sampled while nominally healthy, although unrecorded immune exposures were likely present. The donor was CMV seronegative and belonged to the group of 352 seronegative cohort members. A peripheral blood sample was provided by each donor, and peripheral blood mononuclear cells were used for TCR beta sequencing. The Qiagen DNeasy Blood Extraction Kit was used to extract genomic DNA from the blood cell samples. The study at large found these results: Compared with equally common non-associated chains, HLA-associated TCR beta chains in a later analysis were more clonally expanded and had lower generation probabilities. According to the authors, the approach could potentially be generalized to other disease states and immunological phenotypes. The presence/absence analyses assumed that sequencing depth was roughly uniform across donors, and that assumption may not be true. The sequencing pipeline was judged likely to have produced a cluster of highly shared sequence variants as a technical artifact. In a later genetic analysis, a missense DCLRE1C variant was associated with V-gene and J-gene trimming of TCR beta chains, and the association was replicated in an independent cohort. Because HLA typing was missing for some donors at each locus, association tests included only the typed subset. When HLA alleles, especially DR and DQ, strongly co-occurred, attributing TCR associations to individual alleles was difficult. An earlier analysis of around 500 of the donors showed that most TCR beta V segments appeared in productive rearrangements either about 87% or about 30% of the time, which broadly matched IMGT annotations. In a later analysis, about 16,000 TCR beta sequences were associated with specific HLA alleles at a false discovery rate of 0.05. In vitro tests confirmed that a few of the cytomegalovirus-associated TCR beta chains recognize cytomegalovirus antigens. In the study, approximately 160 TCR beta chains were listed as associated with cytomegalovirus. In a later analysis, the rate of TCR association differed among HLA loci, with DRB1 alleles having the most associated TCRs and HLA-C alleles having the fewest. Most TCR sequences were seen in very few donors, while some public TCRs were found in many individuals. Because counts were too low, roughly 18 rarely observed V segments, including chromosome 9 orphons, were left out of the earlier analysis of roughly 600 of the donors. Cytomegalovirus status was reported to be diagnosed by the classifier with high specificity and sensitivity in both the original and validation cohorts. In this cohort, only TCR beta chains were sequenced, and detectable features were limited by the absence of alpha or paired-chain data. Linkage disequilibrium might explain the correlated functional status among segregating V segments, but an unknown experimental factor could not be excluded. A further reported finding was that TCR beta sequences accurately predicted the HLA-A and HLA-B alleles for most subjects in the first cohort. For the cohort, immune exposure information was limited to CMV serostatus. Some IMGT-functional V segments, including TRBV6-2 and TRBV6-3, could not be told apart with the 87-base-pair reads, so those segments were excluded. In a later analysis, most CMV-associated TCR beta chains were found to appear HLA-restricted, with HLA associations seemingly driven largely by CMV exposure. A later analysis reported that several top co-occurrence clusters appeared linked to parvovirus B19, influenza, CMV and Epstein-Barr virus. Compared with the 666-donor mean, donors in an Asian-associated ancestry cluster had fewer N-insertions in productive TCRs, according to a later genetic analysis.

The sequencing sample was made of PBMCs. This chain is built from TRBV7-9 and TRBJ1-3; TRBD1 fits 9 bases in the junction. The receptor was isolated from a man in his forties or fifties in good health and CMV-seronegative. The bases read TGTGCCAGCAGTTGGGGACAGGGAAACTCTGGAAACACCATATATTTT. This encodes CASSWGQGNSGNTIYF.